The sequence of this TCR beta chain was determined in a study of T-cell memory formation after mild COVID-19. Many counts were recorded for this clonotype. Its antigen is as yet unknown. TCRdb used MiXCR to reprocess the 5' RACE reads, holding one entry per CDR3 protein. Among roughly 220,000 distinct CDR3 sequences listed, just over 9.5% were seen once. Regarding the study as a whole: Cross-reactive memory apparently joined, as some responding clones appeared in pre-infection memory.

The CDR3 runs 17 residues. The V gene's germline CDR1 is SEHNR and CDR2 FQNEAQ (reference sequence). Trimming removed 1 base from V and 5 bases from J; junction bases left unmatched: 12. The receptor was isolated from a man aged 18-30 years who had mild COVID-19 (a few samples of this study predate the infection). Cell type and time point are not known. Sequencing input: PBMCs or a T cell subset sorted from them (not recorded which). The chain has TRBV7-9 and TRBJ2-5, with 8 bases fitting TRBD1. The CDR3 spells CASSLEAGGVWRETQYF. The CDR3 nucleotides read TGTGCCAGCAGCTTAGAGGCAGGGGGCGTTTGGAGGGAGACCCAGTACTTC.